This record covers a single TCR beta chain. Its antigen is currently unknown. Germline V gene data show CDR1 as SGHAT and CDR2 as FQNNGV. There are 15 residues in the CDR3. The V end lost 0 bases, the J end lost 9 bases, and 12 bases lay between the germline ends. These data are taken from a study of cytomegalovirus exposure and HLA in healthy donors. Broader study findings: Listed as cytomegalovirus-associated were over 150 TCR beta chains.

It was with 60 Vbeta and 13 Jbeta primers that the PCR ran. Methods used by the authors: In a later analysis, some 11 million of 65 million to 90 million unique beta chains occurred in at least two donors. Libraries were prepared by immunoSEQ multiplex PCR; TCRdb keeps only in-frame clonotypes and omits some of them. V and J calls and clone size follow that table, whereas D and trimming were derived from the DNA. Of 90,000 to 150,000 clones in the sample, around two thirds are singletons; the top ten hold approximately 8.2%. When sampled, the donors appeared nominally healthy, though they likely had unrecorded immune exposures.

Sequences were obtained from PBMCs. This sequence originates from a woman aged 35 to 49 in good health and CMV-seropositive. This chain connects TRBV11-2 to TRBJ1-6; no firm D call. CDR3 in DNA: TGTGCCAGCAGCTTAGAGGGCCAGGTTGGTTCACCCCTCCACTTT. Amino acids: CASSLEGQVGSPLHF.